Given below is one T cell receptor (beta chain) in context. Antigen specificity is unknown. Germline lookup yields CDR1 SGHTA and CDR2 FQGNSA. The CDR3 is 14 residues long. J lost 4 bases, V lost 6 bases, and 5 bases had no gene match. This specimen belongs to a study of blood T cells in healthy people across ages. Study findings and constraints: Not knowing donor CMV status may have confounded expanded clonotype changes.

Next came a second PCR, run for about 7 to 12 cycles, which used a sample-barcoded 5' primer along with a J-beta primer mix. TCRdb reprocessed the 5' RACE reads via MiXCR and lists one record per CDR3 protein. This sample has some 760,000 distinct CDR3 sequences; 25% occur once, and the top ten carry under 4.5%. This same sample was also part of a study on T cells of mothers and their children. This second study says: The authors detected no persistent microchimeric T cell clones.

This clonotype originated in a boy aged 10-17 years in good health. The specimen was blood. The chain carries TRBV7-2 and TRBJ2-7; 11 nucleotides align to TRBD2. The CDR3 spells CASRFSGGEYEQYF. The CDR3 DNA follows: TGTGCCAGCAGGTTTAGCGGGGGGGAGTACGAGCAGTACTTC. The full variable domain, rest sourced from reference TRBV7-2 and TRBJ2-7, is GAGVSQSPSNKVTEKGKDVELRCDPISGHTALYWYRQSLGQGLEFLIYFQGNSAPDKSGLPSDRFSAERTGGSVSTLTIQRTQQEDSAVYLCASRFSGGEYEQYFGPGTRLTVT.